The TCR beta chain under discussion was sequenced for a study of T cell repertoires in cytomegalovirus infection. The V end lost 4 bases, the J end lost 2 bases, and 14 bases lay between the germline ends. This CDR3 is 15 amino acids long. Per germline, CDR1 SGHAT and CDR2 FQDESV (reference sequence). TCRdb re-called the reads with MiXCR, one entry per CDR3 protein. There are nearly 650,000 distinct CDR3 sequences in the sample; approximately 24% occur only once, and around 8% lies in the top ten. Many counts were recorded for this clonotype. J is TRBJ2-5 and V is TRBV11-1; no firm D call. This TCR was recovered from a human donor in good health (CMV status not recorded). Some clones in this sample may be carry-over from other donors' samples. Input material: CD8+ T cells from PBMCs. CDR3 DNA sequence: TGTGCCAGCAGCTCGTTTCGGACGGAACAAGAGACCCAGTACTTC. This gives the protein CASSSFRTEQETQYF.